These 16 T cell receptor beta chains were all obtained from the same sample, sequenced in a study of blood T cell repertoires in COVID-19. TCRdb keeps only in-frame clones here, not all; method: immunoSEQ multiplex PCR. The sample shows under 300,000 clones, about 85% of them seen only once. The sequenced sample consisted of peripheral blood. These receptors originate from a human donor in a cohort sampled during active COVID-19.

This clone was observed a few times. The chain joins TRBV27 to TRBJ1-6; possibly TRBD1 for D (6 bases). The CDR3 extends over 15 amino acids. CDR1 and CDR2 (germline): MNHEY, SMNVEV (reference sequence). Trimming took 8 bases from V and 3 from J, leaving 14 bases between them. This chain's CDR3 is CASGDAGDYNSPLHF. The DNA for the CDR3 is TGTGCCAGCGGCGACGCAGGGGACTATAATTCACCCCTCCACTTT.

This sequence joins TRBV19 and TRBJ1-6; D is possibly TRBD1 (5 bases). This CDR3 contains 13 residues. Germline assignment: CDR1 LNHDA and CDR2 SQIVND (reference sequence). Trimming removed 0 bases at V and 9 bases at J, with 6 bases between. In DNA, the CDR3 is TGTGCCAGTAGTATAGAGGGGGGTTCACCCCTCCACTTT. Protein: CASSIEGGSPLHF.

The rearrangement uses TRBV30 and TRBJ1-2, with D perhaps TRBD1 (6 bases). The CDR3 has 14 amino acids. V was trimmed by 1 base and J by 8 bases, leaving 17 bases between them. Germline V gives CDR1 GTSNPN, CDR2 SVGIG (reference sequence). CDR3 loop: CAWSEFTGYGGYTF. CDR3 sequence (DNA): TGTGCCTGGAGTGAATTTACAGGGTATGGAGGCTACACCTTC.

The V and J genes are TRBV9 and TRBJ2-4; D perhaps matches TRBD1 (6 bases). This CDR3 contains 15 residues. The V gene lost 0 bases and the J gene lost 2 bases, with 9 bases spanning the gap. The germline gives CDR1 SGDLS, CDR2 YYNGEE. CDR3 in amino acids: CASSVAGASKNIQYF. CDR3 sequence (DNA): TGTGCCAGCAGCGTAGCAGGGGCGTCCAAAAACATTCAGTACTTC.

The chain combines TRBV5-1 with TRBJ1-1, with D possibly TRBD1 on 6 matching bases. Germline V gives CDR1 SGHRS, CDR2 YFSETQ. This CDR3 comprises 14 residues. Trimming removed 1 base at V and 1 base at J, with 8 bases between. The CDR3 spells CASSLWGQNTEAFF. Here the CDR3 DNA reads TGCGCCAGCAGCTTGTGGGGGCAGAACACTGAAGCTTTCTTT.

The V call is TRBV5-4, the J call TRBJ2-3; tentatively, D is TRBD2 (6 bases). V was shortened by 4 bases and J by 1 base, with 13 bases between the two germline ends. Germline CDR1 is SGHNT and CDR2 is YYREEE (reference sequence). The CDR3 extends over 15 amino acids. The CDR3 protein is CASSPPSDRTDTQYF. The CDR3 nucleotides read TGTGCCAGCAGCCCCCCTAGCGACCGCACAGATACGCAGTATTTT.

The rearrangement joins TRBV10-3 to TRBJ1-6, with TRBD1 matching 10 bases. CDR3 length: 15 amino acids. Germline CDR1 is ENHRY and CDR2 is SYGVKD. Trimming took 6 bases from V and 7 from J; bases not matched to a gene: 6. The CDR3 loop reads CAIRSEGQGNSPLHF. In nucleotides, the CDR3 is TGTGCCATCAGATCGGAGGGACAGGGGAATTCACCCCTCCACTTT.

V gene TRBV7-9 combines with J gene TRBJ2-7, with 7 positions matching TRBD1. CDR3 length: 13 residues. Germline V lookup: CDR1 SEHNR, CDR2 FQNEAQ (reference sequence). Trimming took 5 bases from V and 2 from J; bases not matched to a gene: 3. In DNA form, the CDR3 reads TGTGCCAGCAGCACCGGGACAGCCTACGAGCAGTACTTC. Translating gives CASSTGTAYEQYF.

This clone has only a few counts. Here the CDR3 reads CASSPVTGVTEAFF. Here the CDR3 DNA reads TGTGCCAGCAGCCCCGTGACAGGGGTCACTGAAGCTTTCTTT. The V and J genes are TRBV25-1 and TRBJ1-1; 8 nucleotides line up with TRBD1. This CDR3 contains 14 residues. Germline V gives CDR1 MGHDK, CDR2 SYGVNS. Trimming at V came to 6 bases and at J to 4 bases, leaving 7 bases not matched to a gene.

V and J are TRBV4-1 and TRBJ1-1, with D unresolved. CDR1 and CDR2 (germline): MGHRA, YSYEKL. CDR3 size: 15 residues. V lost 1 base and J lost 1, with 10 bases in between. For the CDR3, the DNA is TGCGCCAGCAGCCAAGGACTGAGAGGGAACACTGAAGCTTTCTTT. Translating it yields CASSQGLRGNTEAFF.

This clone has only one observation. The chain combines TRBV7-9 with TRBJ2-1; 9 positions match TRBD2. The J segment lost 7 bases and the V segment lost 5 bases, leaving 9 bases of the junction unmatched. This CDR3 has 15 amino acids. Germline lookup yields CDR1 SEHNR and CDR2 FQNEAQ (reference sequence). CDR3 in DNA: TGTGCCAGCAGCGGGATCGGACTAGCGAGGAATGAGCAGTTCTTC. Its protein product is CASSGIGLARNEQFF.

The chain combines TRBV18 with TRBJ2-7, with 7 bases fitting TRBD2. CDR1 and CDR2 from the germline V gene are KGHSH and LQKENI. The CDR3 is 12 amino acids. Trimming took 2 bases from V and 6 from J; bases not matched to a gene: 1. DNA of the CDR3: TGTGCCAGCTCACCAGCGGGGGTCGAGCAGTACTTC. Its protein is CASSPAGVEQYF.

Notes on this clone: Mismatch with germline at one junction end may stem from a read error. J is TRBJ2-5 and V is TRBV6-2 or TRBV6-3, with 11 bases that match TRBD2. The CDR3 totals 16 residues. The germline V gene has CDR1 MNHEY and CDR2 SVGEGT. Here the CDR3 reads CAGSGTSGVGAETQYF. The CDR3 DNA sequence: TGTGCCGGCAGCGGGACTAGCGGTGTAGGGGCAGAGACCCAGTACTTC.

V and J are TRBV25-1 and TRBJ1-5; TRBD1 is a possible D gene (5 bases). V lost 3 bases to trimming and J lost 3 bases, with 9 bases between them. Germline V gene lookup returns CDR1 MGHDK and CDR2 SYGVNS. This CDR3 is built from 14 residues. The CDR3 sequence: CASSEGGVNQPQHF. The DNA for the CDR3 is TGTGCCAGCAGTGAGGGAGGGGTCAATCAGCCCCAGCATTTT. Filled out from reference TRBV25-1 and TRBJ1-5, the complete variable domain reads EADIYQTPRYLVIGTGKKITLECSQTMGHDKMYWYQQDPGMELHLIHYSYGVNSTEKGDLSSESTVSRIRTEHFPLTLESARPSHTSQYLCASSEGGVNQPQHFGDGTRLSIL.

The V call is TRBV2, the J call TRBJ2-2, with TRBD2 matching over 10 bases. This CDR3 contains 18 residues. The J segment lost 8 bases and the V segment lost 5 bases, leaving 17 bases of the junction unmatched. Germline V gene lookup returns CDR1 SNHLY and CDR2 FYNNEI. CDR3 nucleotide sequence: TGTGCCAGCAGTCAAAACCCCTTTACTAGCGGGAATGGTGGGGAGCTGTTTTTT. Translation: CASSQNPFTSGNGGELFF.

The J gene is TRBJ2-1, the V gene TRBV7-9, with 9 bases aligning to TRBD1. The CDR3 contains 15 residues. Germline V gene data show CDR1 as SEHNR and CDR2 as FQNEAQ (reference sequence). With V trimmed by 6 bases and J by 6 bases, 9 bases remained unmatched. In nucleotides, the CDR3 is TGTGCCAGCAGGTCAACGGGACAGGGTGGCAATGAGCAGTTCTTC. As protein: CASRSTGQGGNEQFF.